Listed below are T cell receptor beta chains from one sample, sequenced in a study of shared clonotypes between healthy human individuals. The repertoire was sequenced with immunoSEQ multiplex PCR; TCRdb's copy has only in-frame clones and lacks some. The top ten clones hold 1.7% of a sample with about 2,200,000 clones, about 93% of them seen once. The sequenced sample was naive CD8+ T cells from PBMCs. Receptors originate from a man aged 18 to 30 in good health. Some clones in this sample may be carry-over from other donors' samples. Each CDR3 is given with its conserved first and last residue. The D gene is left open where the match is weak. Clone size, where shown, is once, few, many, or a class for clones that have expanded.

clone_size d_call j_call v_call cdr3_aa cdr3_nt
NA NA TRBJ1-5 TRBV28 CASSLDSASNQPQHF TGTGCCAGCAGCCTAGACAGCGCGAGCAATCAGCCCCAGCATTTT
NA TRBD1 TRBJ2-7 TRBV5-1 CASSLSQGFTYEQYF TGCGCCAGCAGCTTATCACAGGGGTTTACCTACGAGCAGTACTTC
NA TRBD2 TRBJ2-1 TRBV7-8 CASSLYPPLADYNEQFF TGTGCCAGCAGCTTATACCCCCCACTAGCGGACTACAATGAGCAGTTCTTC
NA TRBD1 TRBJ2-7 TRBV7-8 CASSYRDRGGSYEQYF TGTGCCAGCAGCTACCGGGACAGGGGAGGGAGCTACGAGCAGTACTTC
once NA TRBJ1-5 TRBV28 CASSPVSIGINQPQHF TGTGCCAGCAGCCCCGTGTCGATAGGGATCAATCAGCCCCAGCATTTT
NA NA TRBJ1-2 TRBV7-9 CASSLSGGYTF TGTGCCAGCAGCCTAAGCGGTGGCTACACCTTC
NA NA TRBJ2-1 TRBV4-3 CASSRQGSYNEQFF TGCGCCAGCAGCCGACAAGGGAGCTACAATGAGCAGTTCTTC
NA TRBD2 TRBJ2-1 TRBV11-2 CASRMGGASGSMYEQFF TGTGCCAGCAGAATGGGCGGGGCTAGCGGGAGTATGTATGAGCAGTTCTTC
NA NA TRBJ1-1 TRBV28 CASSSLGRNTEAFF TGTGCCAGCAGTTCGTTGGGCAGGAACACTGAAGCTTTCTTT
few NA TRBJ1-5 TRBV7-9 CASSIESQPQHF TGTGCCAGCAGTATCGAATCTCAGCCCCAGCATTTT
NA NA TRBJ1-1 TRBV13 CATKQGNTEAFF TGTGCCACTAAACAGGGGAACACTGAAGCTTTCTTT
NA TRBD1 TRBJ2-3 TRBV19 CASSGRTGVEDTQYF TGTGCCAGTAGTGGTCGTACAGGGGTTGAAGATACGCAGTATTTT
NA NA TRBJ1-5 TRBV2 CASSDRGDFGNQPQHF TGTGCCAGCAGTGACAGGGGCGATTTCGGCAATCAGCCCCAGCATTTT
NA NA TRBJ2-1 TRBV25-1 CASSLGVATYNEQFF TGTGCCAGCAGCCTGGGTGTTGCCACCTACAATGAGCAGTTCTTC
NA NA TRBJ1-2 TRBV2 CASRGGDTANYGYTF TGTGCCAGCAGGGGAGGGGACACAGCTAACTATGGCTACACCTTC
NA TRBD2 TRBJ2-5 TRBV7-9 CASSLARTSGPSRETQYF TGTGCCAGCAGCTTAGCCCGGACTAGCGGACCCAGTCGAGAGACCCAGTACTTC